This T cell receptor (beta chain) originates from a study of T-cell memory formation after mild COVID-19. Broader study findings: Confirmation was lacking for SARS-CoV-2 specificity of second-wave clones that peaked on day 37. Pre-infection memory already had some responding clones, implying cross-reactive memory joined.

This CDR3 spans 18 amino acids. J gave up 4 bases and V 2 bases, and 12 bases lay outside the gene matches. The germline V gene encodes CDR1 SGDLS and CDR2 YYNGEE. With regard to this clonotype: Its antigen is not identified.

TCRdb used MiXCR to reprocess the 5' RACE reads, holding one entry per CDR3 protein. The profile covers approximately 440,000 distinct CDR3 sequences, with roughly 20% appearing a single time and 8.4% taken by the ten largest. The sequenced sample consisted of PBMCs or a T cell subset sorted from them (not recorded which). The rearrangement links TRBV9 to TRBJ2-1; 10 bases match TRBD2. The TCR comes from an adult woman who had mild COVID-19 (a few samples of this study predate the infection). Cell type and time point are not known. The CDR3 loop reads CASSVLVSGRAEYNEQFF. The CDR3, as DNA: TGTGCCAGCAGCGTCCTGGTGAGCGGGAGGGCCGAGTACAATGAGCAGTTCTTC.